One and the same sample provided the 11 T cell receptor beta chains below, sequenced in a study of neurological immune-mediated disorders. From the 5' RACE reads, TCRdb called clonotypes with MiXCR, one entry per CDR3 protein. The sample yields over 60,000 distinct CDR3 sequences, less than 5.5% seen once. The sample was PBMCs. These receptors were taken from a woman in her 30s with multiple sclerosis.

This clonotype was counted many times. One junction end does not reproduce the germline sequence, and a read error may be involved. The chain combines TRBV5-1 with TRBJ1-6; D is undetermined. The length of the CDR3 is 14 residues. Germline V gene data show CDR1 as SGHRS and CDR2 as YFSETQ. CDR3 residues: CASTLGEYNSPLHF. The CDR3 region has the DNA TGCGCCAGCACCTTGGGAGAGTATAATTCACCCCTCCACTTT.

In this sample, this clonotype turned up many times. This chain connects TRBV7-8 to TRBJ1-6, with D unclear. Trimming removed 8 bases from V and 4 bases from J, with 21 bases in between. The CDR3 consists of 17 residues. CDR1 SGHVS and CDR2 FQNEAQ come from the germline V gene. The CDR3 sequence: CASALDFSDYYNSPLHF. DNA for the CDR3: TGTGCCAGCGCGCTAGATTTCTCGGATTATTATAATTCACCCCTCCACTTT.

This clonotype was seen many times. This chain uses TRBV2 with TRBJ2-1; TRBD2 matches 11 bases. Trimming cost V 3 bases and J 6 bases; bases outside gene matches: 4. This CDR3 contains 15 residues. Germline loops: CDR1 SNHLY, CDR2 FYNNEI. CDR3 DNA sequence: TGTGCCAGCAGTGATACTAGCGGGGGATCCAATGAGCAGTTCTTC. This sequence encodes CASSDTSGGSNEQFF.

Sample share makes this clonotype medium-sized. DNA for the CDR3: TGTGCCAGCAGCGCTAGACCGGGACAGAGTAACTATGGCTACACCTTC. Its protein product is CASSARPGQSNYGYTF. J is TRBJ1-2 and V is TRBV7-8; 7 bases align to TRBD1. The ends lost 5 bases at V and 1 base at J; junction bases unmatched: 10. From germline, CDR1 is SGHVS and CDR2 FQNEAQ. The CDR3 totals 16 residues. The whole variable domain, remainder taken from reference TRBV7-8 and TRBJ1-2, is GAGVSQSPRYKVAKRGQDVALRCDPISGHVSLFWYQQALGQGPEFLTYFQNEAQLDKSGLPSDRFFAERPEGSVSTLKIQRTQQEDSAVYLCASSARPGQSNYGYTFGSGTRLTVV.

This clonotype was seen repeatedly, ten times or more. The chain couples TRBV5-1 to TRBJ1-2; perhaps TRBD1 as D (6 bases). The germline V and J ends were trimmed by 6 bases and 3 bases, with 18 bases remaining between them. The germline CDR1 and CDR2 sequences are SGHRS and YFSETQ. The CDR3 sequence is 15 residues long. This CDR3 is CASNLLPGADYGYTF. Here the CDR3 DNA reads TGCGCCAGCAATTTACTACCAGGGGCTGACTATGGCTACACCTTC.

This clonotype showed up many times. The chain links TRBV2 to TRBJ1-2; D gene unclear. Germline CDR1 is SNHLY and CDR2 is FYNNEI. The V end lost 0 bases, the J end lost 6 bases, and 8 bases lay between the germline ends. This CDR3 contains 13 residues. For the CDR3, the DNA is TGTGCCAGCAGTGAAGCGCGGGAGCATGGCTACACCTTC. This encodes CASSEAREHGYTF.

CDR3 DNA: TGTGCCAGCAGCGTAGCCTTTGAGGGTAAGGCGCAGTTCTTC. Its protein is CASSVAFEGKAQFF. The V and J genes are TRBV9 and TRBJ2-1; D might be TRBD2 (5 bases). V lost 0 bases to trimming and J lost 12 bases, with 16 bases between them. Germline CDR1 is SGDLS and CDR2 is YYNGEE. The CDR3 sequence is 14 residues long.

In DNA, the CDR3 is TGCAGTGCTAGATCTGGGACGTATGGCTACACCTTC. This codes for CSARSGTYGYTF. This chain links TRBV20-1 with TRBJ1-2; D might be TRBD1 (5 bases). CDR1 is DFQATT, CDR2 SNEGSKA, per germline (reference sequence). The V end lost 2 bases, the J end lost 5 bases, and 9 bases lay between the germline ends. The CDR3 is 12 amino acids.

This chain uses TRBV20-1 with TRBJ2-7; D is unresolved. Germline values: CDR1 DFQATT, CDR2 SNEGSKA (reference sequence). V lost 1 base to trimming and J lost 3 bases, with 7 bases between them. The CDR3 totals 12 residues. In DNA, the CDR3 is TGCAGTGCTAGAGGCCTCAACTACGAGCAGTACTTC. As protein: CSARGLNYEQYF.

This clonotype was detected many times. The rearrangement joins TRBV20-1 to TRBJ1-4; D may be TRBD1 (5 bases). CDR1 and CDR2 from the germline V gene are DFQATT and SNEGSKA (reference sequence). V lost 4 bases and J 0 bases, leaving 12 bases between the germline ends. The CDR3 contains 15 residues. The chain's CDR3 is CSAIDSSATNEKLFF. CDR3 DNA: TGCAGTGCTATCGACAGTAGTGCAACTAATGAAAAACTGTTTTTT.

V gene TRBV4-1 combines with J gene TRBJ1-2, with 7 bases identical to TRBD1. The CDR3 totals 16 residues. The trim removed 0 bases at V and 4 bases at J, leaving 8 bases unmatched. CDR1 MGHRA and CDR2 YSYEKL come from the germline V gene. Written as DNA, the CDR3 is TGCGCCAGCAGCCAAGACCCGGGACAGTCCTTCTATGGCTACACCTTC. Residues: CASSQDPGQSFYGYTF.